Sequencing of this TCR beta chain was carried out in a study of cytomegalovirus exposure and HLA in healthy donors. The V end lost 2 bases, the J end lost 5 bases, and 15 bases lay between the germline ends. The CDR3 consists of 15 residues. Germline values: CDR1 SGHTA, CDR2 FQGTGA. PCR employed 60 Vbeta and 13 Jbeta primers. Only in-frame clones appear in the TCRdb table, and some are missing; sequencing was by immunoSEQ multiplex PCR. Found here are tens of thousands of clones, 70% to 80% of them singletons; the top ten hold 3%. General study results and limits: Data from an earlier analysis indicated that most TCR beta V segments were productive either about 87% or about 30% of the time. In a later analysis, DRB1 alleles had the most associated TCRs; HLA-C alleles the fewest.

As regards this clone: What it binds is not known.

The specimen was PBMCs. The TCR comes from a middle-aged man in good health and CMV-seropositive. The V call is TRBV7-3, the J call TRBJ1-1; D not resolved. The CDR3 nucleotides are TGTGCCAGCAGCTTAGAAGTCACCCCGGGGACTGAAGCTTTCTTT. Translation gives CASSLEVTPGTEAFF.